The T cell receptor beta chain described here comes from a study of neoadjuvant anti-PD-1 for oral cavity cancer. About the research overall: Patients mostly received three to four biweekly nivolumab doses at 3 mg/kg before surgery.

TCRdb keeps only in-frame clones here, not all; method: immunoSEQ multiplex PCR. The data show 15,000 to 20,000 clones, 55% to 75% seen once. The CDR3 is made up of 15 amino acids. The germline V gene encodes CDR1 MNHEY and CDR2 SMNVEV (reference sequence). V was shortened by 4 bases and J by 1 base, with 13 bases between the two germline ends. The TCR was taken from a person between 40 and 80 years old with oral cavity squamous cell carcinoma. Sequenced here: PBMCs, sampled before nivolumab (anti-PD-1) treatment. V gene TRBV27 combines with J gene TRBJ2-5, with D possibly matching TRBD1 (5 bases). The CDR3 DNA follows: TGTGCCAGCAGTTCAATGCAGGGCCCCCAAGAGACCCAGTACTTC. Encoded protein: CASSSMQGPQETQYF.